This TCR beta chain was identified during a study of blood T cell repertoires in COVID-19. Study summary: There were acute and convalescent COVID-19 samples, and they came from the United States, Italy and Spain. PBMCs, B-cell-depleted T cells, or T cells were the source of the cDNA or gDNA that made up the material.

Sequencing used immunoSEQ multiplex PCR; TCRdb keeps in-frame clones, though not all of them. The sample holds 300,000 to 400,000 clones, about 82% seen once. V gave up 5 bases and J gave up 4 bases, with 7 bases separating them. In germline, CDR1 is KGHDR, CDR2 SFDVKD. The CDR3 runs 13 residues. This TCR was recovered from a human donor in a cohort sampled during active COVID-19. Sequencing was performed on peripheral blood. The chain uses TRBV24-1 and TRBJ2-2; tentative D call: TRBD2 (5 bases). CDR3 amino acids: CATSAAGTGELFF. The CDR3 DNA is TGTGCCACCAGTGCTGCGGGCACCGGGGAGCTGTTTTTT.